These 32 T cell receptor beta chains share one sample of origin, sequenced in a study of cytomegalovirus exposure and HLA in healthy donors. This PCR relied on a set of 60 Vbeta primers and 13 Jbeta primers. Some clones are missing from TCRdb's copy, which holds only in-frame ones; the method was immunoSEQ multiplex PCR. The sample records 73,000 or so clones, roughly 72% being singletons. Material for sequencing was PBMCs. The origin of the receptors is a man between 45 and 60 years old in good health and CMV-seronegative.

The chain joins TRBV18 to TRBJ1-1; D perhaps matches TRBD1 (6 bases). Deletions cut 6 bases from V and 3 bases from J, with 17 bases between. Germline assignment: CDR1 KGHSH and CDR2 LQKENI. The length of the CDR3 is 15 residues. The CDR3 DNA reads TGTGCCAGCTCCTCCCAGGGGACGTACGACACTGAAGCTTTCTTT. It yields the protein CASSSQGTYDTEAFF.

J is TRBJ1-1 and V is TRBV13, with 8 bases matching TRBD1. The V and J ends lost 9 bases and 4 bases, in that order; junction bases with no gene match: 7. This CDR3 contains 13 residues. The germline gives CDR1 PRHDT, CDR2 FYEKMQ (reference sequence). The CDR3 spells CASSGQAITEAFF. In DNA, the CDR3 is TGTGCCAGTTCGGGACAGGCCATCACTGAAGCTTTCTTT.

The rearrangement links TRBV11-2 to TRBJ2-7; D not certain. Germline V CDR1 and CDR2: SGHAT, FQNNGV. V was pared by 5 bases and J by 7 bases, with 12 bases between. There are 12 residues in the CDR3. The CDR3 sequence is CASSRITEEQYF. The CDR3 bases are TGTGCCAGCAGCCGAATAACAGAGGAGCAGTACTTC.

In DNA form, the CDR3 reads TGCGCCAGCAGTGAAGGGGCGGGAAGCTCCTACAATGAGCAGTTCTTC. This gives the protein CASSEGAGSSYNEQFF. V usage is TRBV10-1 and J usage is TRBJ2-1; possibly TRBD2 for D (6 bases). This CDR3 has 16 amino acids. Germline assignment: CDR1 WNHNN and CDR2 SYGVQD (reference sequence). Deletions cut 3 bases from V and 0 bases from J, with 12 bases between.

In this sample, this clone turned up a few times. The chain employs TRBV6-1 and TRBJ1-5; D is undetermined. Trimming pared 7 bases from V and 3 bases from J, leaving 13 bases between. This CDR3 is 14 amino acids long. In germline, CDR1 is MNHNS, CDR2 SASEGT. This chain's CDR3 is CASTGSSFNQPQHF. As DNA, the CDR3 is TGTGCCAGCACCGGTAGTAGTTTCAATCAGCCCCAGCATTTT.

This sequence joins TRBV28 and TRBJ1-4; 8 bases align to TRBD1. Germline CDR1 MDHEN, CDR2 SYDVKM. The V segment lost 10 bases and the J segment 8 bases; nucleotides outside the gene matches: 6. CDR3 length: 12 amino acids. The CDR3, as DNA: TGTGCCACCGGGACAGGTTGGGAAAAACTGTTTTTT. Translated: CATGTGWEKLFF.

This chain's CDR3 is CASSSPGQPEQYF. The CDR3 DNA sequence: TGCGCCAGCAGCTCACCGGGACAACCCGAGCAGTACTTC. This rearrangement joins TRBV5-1 to TRBJ2-7; D may be TRBD1 (6 bases). V was shortened by 3 bases and J by 6 bases, with 13 bases between the two germline ends. This CDR3 has 13 residues. Germline lookup yields CDR1 SGHRS and CDR2 YFSETQ.

The V and J genes are TRBV20-1 and TRBJ1-1; possible D gene TRBD1, 5 bases. Trimming took 5 bases from V and 3 from J, leaving 7 bases between them. The CDR3 extends over 11 amino acids. Germline loops: CDR1 DFQATT, CDR2 SNEGSKA (reference sequence). CDR3: CSAPRDTEAFF. CDR3 DNA: TGCAGTGCTCCCAGGGACACTGAAGCTTTCTTT.

This chain uses TRBV14 with TRBJ1-2; 8 nucleotides align to TRBD1. With 4 bases clipped from V and 5 bases from J, the junction kept 3 bases outside the gene matches. The CDR3 has 13 residues. Germline V CDR1 and CDR2: SGHDN, FVKESK. The CDR3 DNA follows: TGTGCCAGCAGCCGGACAGGGAAATATGGCTACACCTTC. This codes for CASSRTGKYGYTF.

The V and J genes are TRBV13 and TRBJ2-5, with a possible D match to TRBD1 (6 bases). The DNA matches TRBJ2-7 better at its end, which makes the J call doubtful. CDR3 length: 17 residues. CDR1 is PRHDT, CDR2 FYEKMQ, per germline (reference sequence). The CDR3 DNA is TGTGCCAGCAGCTTAGGGGACTTGGTAGGGGGCTCCTACGAGCAGTACTTC. Encoded protein: CASSLGDLVGGSYEQYF.

This chain joins TRBV18 and TRBJ1-1; a weak D match, TRBD1 (6 bases). Germline V lookup: CDR1 KGHSH, CDR2 LQKENI. This CDR3 has 14 amino acids. Trimming pared 6 bases from V and 1 base from J, leaving 12 bases between. The CDR3 DNA is TGTGCCAGCTCCCTCAGGGGTAGGAACACTGAAGCTTTCTTT. Amino acid sequence: CASSLRGRNTEAFF.

This clone was seen more than once but under ten times. The DNA for the CDR3 is TGTGCCAGCAGCTTGGTGGGATGGGGACAGGGGTATGGCTACACCTTC. Amino acid sequence: CASSLVGWGQGYGYTF. The V gene is TRBV5-5, the J gene TRBJ1-2, with 10 bases that match TRBD1. The V segment lost 0 bases and the J segment 5 bases; nucleotides outside the gene matches: 7. Looked up from germline, CDR1 is SGHKS and CDR2 is YYEKEE (reference sequence). CDR3 length: 16 residues.

This clone occurred a few times. CDR3 loop: CASSLDPAGGTEAFF. CDR3 bases: TGCGCCAGCAGCTTGGATCCGGCAGGGGGGACTGAAGCTTTCTTT. V gene TRBV5-1 combines with J gene TRBJ1-1; 7 nucleotides line up with TRBD1. This CDR3 contains 15 residues. Trimming took 0 bases from V and 5 from J; bases not matched to a gene: 7. The germline gives CDR1 SGHRS, CDR2 YFSETQ.

The V gene is TRBV5-1, the J gene TRBJ2-7; TRBD1 matches 9 bases. From germline, CDR1 is SGHRS and CDR2 YFSETQ. This CDR3 is 14 amino acids long. V trimming: 4 bases; J trimming: 5 bases; junction bases outside the gene matches: 7. The CDR3, as DNA: TGCGCCAGCAGCGCCACAGGGGGCCCCGACGAGCAGTACTTC. The encoded protein is CASSATGGPDEQYF.

In its sample, this clone was seen once. The rearrangement uses TRBV30 and TRBJ2-3, with 10 bases lining up with TRBD2. The CDR3 spans 15 residues. Trimming removed 4 bases from V and 2 bases from J; junction bases left unmatched: 6. The germline gives CDR1 GTSNPN, CDR2 SVGIG (reference sequence). The CDR3 is CAWNSAGGYTDTQYF. CDR3 nucleotide sequence: TGTGCCTGGAACTCAGCGGGGGGGTACACAGATACGCAGTATTTT.

V usage is TRBV4-1 and J usage is TRBJ2-2; 9 bases map to TRBD2. This CDR3 region has 17 residues. V dropped 1 base and J dropped 4; count of bases not matched to a gene: 7. Germline V gene data show CDR1 as MGHRA and CDR2 as YSYEKL. CDR3 nucleotide sequence: TGCGCCAGCAGCCAAGTGATGTTAGCGGGAGTCACCGGGGAGCTGTTTTTT. The encoded protein is CASSQVMLAGVTGELFF.

V usage is TRBV4-1 and J usage is TRBJ2-7; no clear D gene. CDR3 size: 13 residues. Between the trimmed V and J ends, which lost 6 bases and 3 bases, there was a span of 12 bases. Looked up from germline, CDR1 is MGHRA and CDR2 is YSYEKL. The CDR3 is CASRDTASYEQYF. CDR3 nucleotide sequence: TGCGCCAGCAGAGACACCGCCAGCTACGAGCAGTACTTC.

The gene calls are TRBV5-1 and TRBJ2-3; possible D gene TRBD1, 6 bases. CDR3 size: 14 residues. V was trimmed by 8 bases and J by 4 bases, leaving 17 bases between them. Germline V gives CDR1 SGHRS, CDR2 YFSETQ. The CDR3 protein is CASSQGRGPDTQYF. The CDR3, as DNA: TGCGCCAGTTCACAGGGAAGAGGGCCAGATACGCAGTATTTT.

The count of this clone is one. The J gene is TRBJ1-5, the V gene TRBV28; D remains ambiguous. Trimming stripped 5 bases from V and 0 bases from J, with 8 bases between. The CDR3 covers 14 residues. The germline CDR1 and CDR2 sequences are MDHEN and SYDVKM. The CDR3 reads CASSPTRSNQPQHF. For the CDR3, the DNA is TGTGCCAGCAGTCCAACACGTAGCAATCAGCCCCAGCATTTT. Together with reference TRBV28 and TRBJ1-5, the CDR3 gives the full variable domain: DVKVTQSSRYLVKRTGEKVFLECVQDMDHENMFWYRQDPGLGLRLIYFSYDVKMKEKGDIPEGYSVSREKKERFSLILESASTNQTSMYLCASSPTRSNQPQHFGDGTRLSIL.

The gene calls are TRBV27 and TRBJ2-1; 8 bases map to TRBD1. The CDR3 loop spans 15 amino acids. After removal of 3 bases from V and 3 bases from J, the junction contained 4 bases not matched to a gene. Germline loops: CDR1 MNHEY, CDR2 SMNVEV (reference sequence). DNA for the CDR3: TGTGCCAGCAGTTTGGCCGGGACAGGCTACAATGAGCAGTTCTTC. Protein: CASSLAGTGYNEQFF.

The chain has TRBV7-3 and TRBJ2-1, with TRBD2 matching 11 bases. The germline gives CDR1 SGHTA, CDR2 FQGTGA. The CDR3 runs 15 residues. V trimming: 5 bases; J trimming: 7 bases; junction bases outside the gene matches: 7. CDR3 sequence (DNA): TGTGCCAGCAGCATTAGCGGGGGGGAGGGAAATGAGCAGTTCTTC. Protein product: CASSISGGEGNEQFF.

Here the CDR3 DNA reads TGTGCCAGCAGCGTTCGACTAGCGGGGGGCTACAATGAGCAGTTCTTC. This translates into CASSVRLAGGYNEQFF. V usage is TRBV7-8 and J usage is TRBJ2-1; 13 nucleotides line up with TRBD2. V shed 5 bases, J shed 3 bases, and the junction held 4 bases outside the gene matches. The CDR3 extends over 16 amino acids. The germline gives CDR1 SGHVS, CDR2 FQNEAQ.

The chain has TRBV5-6 and TRBJ1-2, with a weak D call TRBD1 (6 bases). Trimming took off 0 bases at V and 5 bases at J, with 8 bases between the two ends. Germline-derived CDR1 and CDR2 are SGHDT and YYEEEE. The CDR3 spans 13 residues. The CDR3: CASSLDRVYGYTF. The CDR3 DNA reads TGTGCCAGCAGCTTGGACAGGGTGTATGGCTACACCTTC.

J is TRBJ1-1 and V is TRBV7-6; no clear D. V was trimmed by 5 bases and J by 1 base, leaving 8 bases between them. This CDR3 region has 13 residues. The germline gives CDR1 SGHVS, CDR2 FNYEAQ. The CDR3 loop is CASSTQENTEAFF. The CDR3 nucleotides read TGTGCCAGCAGCACCCAGGAGAACACTGAAGCTTTCTTT.

This rearrangement joins TRBV4-1 to TRBJ2-7; no clear D. The V end was cut by 4 bases, the J end by 2 bases, with 6 bases between. Germline values: CDR1 MGHRA, CDR2 YSYEKL. This CDR3 spans 12 amino acids. CDR3 protein: CASSRTTYEQYF. The CDR3 DNA follows: TGCGCCAGCAGCCGCACAACCTACGAGCAGTACTTC.

The genes are TRBV6-1 and TRBJ2-5; TRBD2 aligns across 12 bases. This CDR3 region has 16 residues. Germline trimming cut 4 bases from V and 11 bases from J; bases unmatched to any gene: 14. CDR1 and CDR2 from the germline V gene are MNHNS and SASEGT. CDR3 nucleotides: TGTGCCAGCAGTGGAAGACTAGCGGGGGTGATGAGAGAGCAGTACTTC. Translating gives CASSGRLAGVMREQYF.

A remark on this clone: Mismatch with germline at one junction end may stem from a read error. The chain links TRBV5-4 to TRBJ1-2; 7 bases line up with TRBD1. In germline, CDR1 is SGHNT, CDR2 YYREEE (reference sequence). This CDR3 contains 15 residues. The CDR3, as DNA: TGTGCCAGCACCTTGGACAGGATAGCTAACTATGGCTACACCTTC. Amino acid sequence: CASTLDRIANYGYTF. The full variable domain, in which reference TRBV5-4 and TRBJ1-2 provide the parts outside the CDR3, is ETGVTQSPTHLIKTRGQQVTLRCSSQSGHNTVSWYQQALGQGPQFIFQYYREEENGRGNFPPRFSGLQFPNYSSELNVNALELDDSALYLCASTLDRIANYGYTFGSGTRLTVV.

This clone was observed a handful of times. The rearrangement joins TRBV9 to TRBJ2-3, with TRBD2 matching 7 bases. The trim removed 0 bases at V and 6 bases at J, leaving 7 bases unmatched. Germline lookup yields CDR1 SGDLS and CDR2 YYNGEE. This CDR3 has 15 amino acids. Written as DNA, the CDR3 is TGTGCCAGCAGCGTAGCAGCGGGGATGGGGGATACGCAGTATTTT. This gives the protein CASSVAAGMGDTQYF. Full variable domain (remainder filled in from reference TRBV9 and TRBJ2-3): DSGVTQTPKHLITATGQRVTLRCSPRSGDLSVYWYQQSLDQGLQFLIQYYNGEERAKGNILERFSAQQFPDLHSELNLSSLELGDSALYFCASSVAAGMGDTQYFGPGTRLTVL.

This clone occurred a few times. CDR3 coding DNA: TGTGCCAGCAGCCAGGGGAAGGGCTATGGCTACACCTTC. Protein sequence: CASSQGKGYGYTF. The chain employs TRBV5-6 and TRBJ1-2; perhaps TRBD1 as D (6 bases). The V end was cut by 4 bases, the J end by 4 bases, with 11 bases between. Germline-derived CDR1 and CDR2 are SGHDT and YYEEEE. The CDR3 extends over 13 amino acids.

The chain couples TRBV2 to TRBJ1-6; TRBD1 matches at 7 bases. The CDR3 has 16 amino acids. Trimming at V came to 3 bases and at J to 8 bases, leaving 10 bases not matched to a gene. Per the germline V gene, CDR1 is SNHLY and CDR2 is FYNNEI. CDR3: CASSDLGTAFYSPLHF. Here the CDR3 DNA reads TGTGCCAGCAGTGACCTAGGGACAGCCTTCTATTCACCCCTCCACTTT.

This clone was seen a single time. The V call is TRBV12-5, the J call TRBJ1-1; TRBD1 might be the D (5 bases). From germline, CDR1 is LGHNT and CDR2 FRNRAP. The V and J ends lost 5 bases and 1 base respectively, with 8 bases between them. The CDR3 extends over 13 amino acids. CDR3 in amino acids: CASGQTANTEAFF. The CDR3 DNA sequence: TGTGCTAGTGGTCAGACAGCGAACACTGAAGCTTTCTTT.

The DNA for the CDR3 is TGCGCCAGCAGTGGTCAAGGACTAGCGGACCCCGCAGGTGAGCAGTTCTTC. Its protein is CASSGQGLADPAGEQFF. V usage is TRBV10-2 and J usage is TRBJ2-1; 10 nucleotides agree with TRBD2. V lost 4 bases, J lost 9 bases, and 15 bases stayed unmatched. The CDR3 contains 17 residues. Germline CDR1 is WSHSY and CDR2 is SAAADI.